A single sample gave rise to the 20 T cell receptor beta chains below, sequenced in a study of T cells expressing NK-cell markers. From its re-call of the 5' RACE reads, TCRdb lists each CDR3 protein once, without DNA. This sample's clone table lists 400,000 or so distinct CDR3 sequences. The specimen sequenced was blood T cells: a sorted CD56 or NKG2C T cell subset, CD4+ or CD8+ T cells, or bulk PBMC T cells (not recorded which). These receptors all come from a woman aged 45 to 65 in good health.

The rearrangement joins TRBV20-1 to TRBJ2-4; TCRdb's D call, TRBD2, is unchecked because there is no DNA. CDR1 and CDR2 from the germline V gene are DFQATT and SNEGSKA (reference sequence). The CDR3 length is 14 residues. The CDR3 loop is CSATTSSYPRIQYF.

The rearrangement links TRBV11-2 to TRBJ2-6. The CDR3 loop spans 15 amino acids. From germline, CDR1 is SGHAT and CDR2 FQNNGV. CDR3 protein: CASSLKASGANVLTF.

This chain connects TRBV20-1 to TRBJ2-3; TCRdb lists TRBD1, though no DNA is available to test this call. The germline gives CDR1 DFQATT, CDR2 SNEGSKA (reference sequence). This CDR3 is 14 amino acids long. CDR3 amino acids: CSAPPGVTTDTQYF.

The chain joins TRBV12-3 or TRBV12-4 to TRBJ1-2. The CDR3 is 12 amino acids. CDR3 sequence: CASSLQRGGYTF.

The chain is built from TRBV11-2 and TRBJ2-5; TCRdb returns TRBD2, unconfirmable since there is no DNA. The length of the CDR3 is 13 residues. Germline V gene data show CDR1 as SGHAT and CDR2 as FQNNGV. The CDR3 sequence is CASSPSGGETQYF.

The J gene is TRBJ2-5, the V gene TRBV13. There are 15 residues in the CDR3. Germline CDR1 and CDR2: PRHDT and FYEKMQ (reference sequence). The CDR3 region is CASSLDYRVQETQYF.

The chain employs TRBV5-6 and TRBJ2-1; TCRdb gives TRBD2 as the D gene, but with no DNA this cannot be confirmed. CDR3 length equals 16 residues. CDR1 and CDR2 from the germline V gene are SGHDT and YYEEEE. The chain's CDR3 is CASSHSLAGGYNEQFF.

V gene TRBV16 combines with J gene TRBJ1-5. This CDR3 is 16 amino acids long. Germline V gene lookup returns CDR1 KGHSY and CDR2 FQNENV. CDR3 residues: CASSQSSWAQNQPQHF. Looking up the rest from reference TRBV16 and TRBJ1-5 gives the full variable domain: GEEVAQTPKHLVRGEGQKAKLYCAPIKGHSYVFWYQQVLKNEFKFLISFQNENVFDETGMPKERFSAKCLPNSPCSLEIQATKLEDSAVYFCASSQSSWAQNQPQHFGDGTRLSIL.

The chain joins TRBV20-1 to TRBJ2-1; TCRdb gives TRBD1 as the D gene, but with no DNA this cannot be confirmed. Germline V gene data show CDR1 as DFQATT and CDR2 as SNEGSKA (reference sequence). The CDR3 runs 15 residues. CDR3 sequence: CSARDRMEGDNEQFF.

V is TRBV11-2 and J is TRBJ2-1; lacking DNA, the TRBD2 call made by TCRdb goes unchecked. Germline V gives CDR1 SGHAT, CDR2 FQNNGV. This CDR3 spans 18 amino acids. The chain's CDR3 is CASRSRTQRTKPYNEQFF.

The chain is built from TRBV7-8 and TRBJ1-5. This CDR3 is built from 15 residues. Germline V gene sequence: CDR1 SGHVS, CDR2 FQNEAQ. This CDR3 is CASRPEGRVGQPQHF.

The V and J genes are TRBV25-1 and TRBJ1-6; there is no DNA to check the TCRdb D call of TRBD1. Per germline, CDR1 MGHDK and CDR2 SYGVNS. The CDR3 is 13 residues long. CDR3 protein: CASRGQGNSPLHF.

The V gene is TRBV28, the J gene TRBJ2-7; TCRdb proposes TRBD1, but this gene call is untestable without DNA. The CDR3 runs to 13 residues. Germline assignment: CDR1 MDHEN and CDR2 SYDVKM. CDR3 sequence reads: CASSYPFDYEQYF.

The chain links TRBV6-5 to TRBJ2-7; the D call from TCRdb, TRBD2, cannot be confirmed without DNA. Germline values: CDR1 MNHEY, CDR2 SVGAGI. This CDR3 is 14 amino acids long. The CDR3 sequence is CASKGRAGPYEQYF.

CDR3 sequence: CASSWTGFPNQPQHF. V is TRBV12-3 or TRBV12-4 and J is TRBJ1-5; TCRdb indicates TRBD1, and absent DNA this call remains unverified. This CDR3 has 15 residues.

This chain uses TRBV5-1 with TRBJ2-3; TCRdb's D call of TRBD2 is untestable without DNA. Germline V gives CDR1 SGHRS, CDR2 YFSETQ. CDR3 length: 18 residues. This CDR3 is CASSLVTKAGGDTDTQYF.

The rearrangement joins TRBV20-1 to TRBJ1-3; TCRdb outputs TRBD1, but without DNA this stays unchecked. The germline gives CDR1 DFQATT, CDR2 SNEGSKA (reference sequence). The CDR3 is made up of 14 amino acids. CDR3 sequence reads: CSAPTGTSGNTIYF.

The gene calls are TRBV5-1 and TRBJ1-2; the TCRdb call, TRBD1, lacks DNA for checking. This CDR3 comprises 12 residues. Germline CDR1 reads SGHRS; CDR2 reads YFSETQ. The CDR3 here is CASTGRGYGYTF.

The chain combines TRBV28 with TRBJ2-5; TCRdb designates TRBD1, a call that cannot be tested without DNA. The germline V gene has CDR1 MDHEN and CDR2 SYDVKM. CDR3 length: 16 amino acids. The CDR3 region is CASSSFPGHIQETQYF.

The CDR3 region is CASSFFTTGDEQYF. The chain carries TRBV5-1 and TRBJ2-7; TCRdb's assignment of TRBD1 cannot be checked, as there is no DNA. Germline-derived CDR1 and CDR2 are SGHRS and YFSETQ. This CDR3 region has 14 residues.